The 15 T cell receptor beta chains listed next were all sequenced from one sample in a study of OX40 agonist ivuxolimab in advanced cancers. TCRdb's table, derived via immunoSEQ multiplex PCR, lists solely in-frame clones and lacks some. Of over 55,000 clones in the sample, around 80% were seen once. Material: CD4+ or CD8+ T cells sorted from blood, obtained in a trial of the OX40 agonist ivuxolimab. All receptors derive from an adult with an advanced solid tumor such as melanoma, head and neck, liver or kidney cancer.

The V and J genes are TRBV6-5 and TRBJ1-1; the match to TRBD1 covers 10 bases. The germline V gene has CDR1 MNHEY and CDR2 SVGAGI. The CDR3 is 14 residues long. After removal of 2 bases from V and 8 bases from J, the junction contained 5 bases not matched to a gene. The CDR3 sequence: CASSYHRTGGEAFF. The CDR3 DNA reads as TGTGCCAGCAGTTACCATAGGACAGGGGGAGAAGCTTTCTTT.

This clone appeared a few times. The V call is TRBV5-1, the J call TRBJ2-3; 10 bases align to TRBD2. This CDR3 has 14 amino acids. Germline loops: CDR1 SGHRS, CDR2 YFSETQ. V dropped 2 bases and J dropped 3; count of bases not matched to a gene: 0. CDR3 sequence: CASSLLAGTDTQYF. CDR3 bases: TGCGCCAGCAGCTTACTAGCGGGAACAGATACGCAGTATTTT.

This clone was seen a few times. CDR3 residues: CASRTGLYNEQFF. The CDR3 coding sequence is TGTGCCAGCCGGACAGGGCTCTACAATGAGCAGTTCTTC. This chain joins TRBV2 and TRBJ2-1, with 8 bases fitting TRBD1. The CDR3 is 13 amino acids. V trimming: 8 bases; J trimming: 3 bases; junction bases outside the gene matches: 3. CDR1 and CDR2 from the germline V gene are SNHLY and FYNNEI. Drawing the rest from reference TRBV2 and TRBJ2-1, the complete variable domain is EPEVTQTPSHQVTQMGQEVILRCVPISNHLYFYWYRQILGQKVEFLVSFYNNEISEKSEIFDDQFSVERPDGSNFTLKIRSTKLEDSAMYFCASRTGLYNEQFFGPGTRLTVL.

The chain combines TRBV18 with TRBJ1-5; no definite D call. Germline loops: CDR1 KGHSH, CDR2 LQKENI. The CDR3 loop spans 14 amino acids. Trimming stripped 2 bases from V and 8 bases from J, with 13 bases between. Written as DNA, the CDR3 is TGTGCCAGCTCACCAGACCAATCCGCAAAGCCCCAGCATTTT. It is translated as CASSPDQSAKPQHF.

The V call is TRBV4-1, the J call TRBJ2-2; TRBD1 matches 9 bases. CDR1 is MGHRA and CDR2 is YSYEKL in the germline V gene. This CDR3 is built from 17 residues. V gave up 1 base and J gave up 5 bases; unmatched junction bases: 8. Here the CDR3 reads CASSQAIQGAFTGELFF. Written as DNA, the CDR3 is TGCGCCAGCAGCCAAGCAATACAGGGGGCTTTTACCGGGGAGCTGTTTTTT.

J is TRBJ1-1 and V is TRBV7-3, with D possibly being TRBD1 (5 bases). Germline CDR1 SGHTA, CDR2 FQGTGA. The CDR3 consists of 15 residues. V was cut by 4 bases and J by 6 bases, with 18 bases left in between. DNA of the CDR3: TGTGCCAGCAGCTCCCGGGGGGGACGAGTCTCTGAAGCTTTCTTT. Its translation: CASSSRGGRVSEAFF.

This clone has a single count. The J gene is TRBJ1-2, the V gene TRBV5-6, with a weak D call TRBD1 (6 bases). The ends were cut back, 4 bases at V and 9 bases at J, with 16 bases in the middle. The germline V gene encodes CDR1 SGHDT and CDR2 YYEEEE. CDR3 size: 13 residues. The DNA of the CDR3 is TGTGCCAGCAGCCCCTTCGGGGGCGGGAGCTACACCTTC. Protein: CASSPFGGGSYTF.

This chain connects TRBV7-9 to TRBJ1-1; no reliable D call. This CDR3 contains 13 residues. Germline V lookup: CDR1 SEHNR, CDR2 FQNEAQ (reference sequence). Trimming shortened V by 5 bases and J by 2 bases, and 9 bases separated the two germline ends. The CDR3 DNA reads TGTGCCAGCAGCCGCTACCAAAACACTGAAGCTTTCTTT. Residues: CASSRYQNTEAFF.

This chain joins TRBV6-5 and TRBJ2-2; 10 bases line up with TRBD1. The CDR3 length is 15 residues. J lost 4 bases, V lost 6 bases, and 5 bases had no gene match. The V gene's germline CDR1 is MNHEY and CDR2 SVGAGI. CDR3 amino acids: CASRTGGSVTGELFF. The CDR3 nucleotides are TGTGCCAGCAGGACAGGGGGCAGCGTCACCGGGGAGCTGTTTTTT.

The gene calls are TRBV29-1 and TRBJ2-1; 7 bases are shared with TRBD2. The trim removed 4 bases at V and 0 bases at J, leaving 15 bases unmatched. The length of the CDR3 is 18 residues. Germline V gene data show CDR1 as SQVTM and CDR2 as ANQGSEA. This CDR3 is CSVAKQTVRGSSYNEQFF. CDR3 coding DNA: TGCAGCGTTGCCAAGCAAACTGTTCGCGGGAGCTCCTACAATGAGCAGTTCTTC.

The chain couples TRBV13 to TRBJ2-7, with D uncertain. V was shortened by 0 bases and J by 0 bases, with 9 bases between the two germline ends. Germline assignment: CDR1 PRHDT and CDR2 FYEKMQ (reference sequence). The length of the CDR3 is 15 residues. The CDR3 sequence: CASSLGGLTSYEQYF. The DNA for the CDR3 is TGTGCCAGCAGCTTAGGCGGGCTGACCTCCTACGAGCAGTACTTC.

As regards this clone: This sample includes further DNA sequences coding for the same CDR3. The rearrangement links TRBV5-1 to TRBJ1-1; 9 nucleotides match TRBD1. CDR1 is SGHRS, CDR2 YFSETQ, per germline. The V segment lost 4 bases and the J segment 1 base; nucleotides outside the gene matches: 2. The CDR3 runs 14 residues. DNA for the CDR3: TGCGCCAGCAGCCTGGACAGGGGGAACACTGAAGCTTTCTTT. It encodes CASSLDRGNTEAFF.

This chain connects TRBV27 to TRBJ1-1, with 8 bases aligning to TRBD1. The V segment lost 6 bases and the J segment 1 base; nucleotides outside the gene matches: 4. The CDR3 is made up of 14 amino acids. The germline CDR1 and CDR2 sequences are MNHEY and SMNVEV (reference sequence). CDR3 DNA sequence: TGTGCCAGCAGACAGGGGGGCTGGAACACTGAAGCTTTCTTT. Translation: CASRQGGWNTEAFF.

J is TRBJ2-6 and V is TRBV7-2; D ambiguous. Germline CDR1 SGHTA, CDR2 FQGNSA. The length of the CDR3 is 14 residues. Trimming took 2 bases from V and 4 from J, leaving 6 bases between them. Written as DNA, the CDR3 is TGTGCCAGCAGCTTATTAGCCGGGGCCAACGTCCTGACTTTC. Translation gives CASSLLAGANVLTF.

V and J are TRBV2 and TRBJ2-3; D is unclear. Per germline, CDR1 SNHLY and CDR2 FYNNEI. Trimming left V 3 bases short and J 3 bases short, with 1 base between. The CDR3 covers 11 residues. The CDR3 coding sequence is TGTGCCAGCAGTGAGACAGATACGCAGTATTTT. This encodes CASSETDTQYF.